This T cell receptor (beta chain) comes out of a study of Graves' ophthalmopathy and Graves' hyperthyroidism. Study-wide background: Before any treatment was given, at initial diagnosis, peripheral blood was collected. The study, taken as a whole, reports: Most thyroid-expanded clonotypes exceeding 0.001 frequency were also found in blood. Sensitivity of over 60% and specificity of roughly 72% were achieved by the model that predicted ophthalmopathy progression.

This clonotype occurred a few times. The antigen remains unidentified. The study amplified TCR beta CDR3 regions using RNA transcripts. An initial RT-PCR round employing HTBI primers preceded a second-round multiplex PCR. From the multiplex PCR reads, TCRdb called clonotypes with MiXCR, one entry per CDR3 protein. This sample has under 250,000 distinct CDR3 sequences, with roughly 21% found just once. CDR1 is LNHDA and CDR2 is SQIVND in the germline V gene (reference sequence). V gave up 4 bases and J gave up 0 bases; unmatched junction bases: 6. The CDR3 is made up of 15 amino acids. The receptor comes from a woman between 50 and 59 years old with Graves' ophthalmopathy. Source material: peripheral blood. V usage is TRBV19 and J usage is TRBJ2-7; 7 bases are a match to TRBD2. The CDR3 DNA follows: TGTGCCAGTAGTAAGCTCGCGGGAGACTCCTACGAGCAGTACTTC. Protein: CASSKLAGDSYEQYF. The whole variable domain, filled in from reference TRBV19 and TRBJ2-7, reads DGGITQSPKYLFRKEGQNVTLSCEQNLNHDAMYWYRQDPGQGLRLIYYSQIVNDFQKGDIAEGYSVSREKKESFPLTVTSAQKNPTAFYLCASSKLAGDSYEQYFGPGTRLTVT.